The entry below gives a single T cell receptor beta chain sequence along with its context. Its antigen is as yet unknown. TCRdb's copy holds only in-frame clones and misses some; the assay was immunoSEQ multiplex PCR. The table includes about 79,000 clones, around four fifths detected once. The data belong to a study of vaccination effects on CD4 cells after COVID-19. Germline V gene lookup returns CDR1 SGHTS and CDR2 YDEGEE. V was pared by 1 base and J by 7 bases, with 9 bases of the junction left unmatched. The CDR3 spans 16 residues. After expansion with viral peptide pools in the ViraFEST assay, antigen-specific CD4+ T cells were sequenced. When around 10 days of culture had elapsed, CD4+ T cells were isolated.

The chain has TRBV5-8 and TRBJ2-1; 9 bases agree with TRBD1. The receptor was isolated from a human donor who received a COVID-19 vaccine. Here the sequenced sample was CD4+ T cells from PBMCs cultured with HCoV-229E spike peptides, taken before COVID-19 vaccination. This CDR3 is CASSLRLGQGSNEQFF. Written as DNA, the CDR3 is TGTGCCAGCAGCTTGAGGTTAGGACAGGGGTCGAATGAGCAGTTCTTC.